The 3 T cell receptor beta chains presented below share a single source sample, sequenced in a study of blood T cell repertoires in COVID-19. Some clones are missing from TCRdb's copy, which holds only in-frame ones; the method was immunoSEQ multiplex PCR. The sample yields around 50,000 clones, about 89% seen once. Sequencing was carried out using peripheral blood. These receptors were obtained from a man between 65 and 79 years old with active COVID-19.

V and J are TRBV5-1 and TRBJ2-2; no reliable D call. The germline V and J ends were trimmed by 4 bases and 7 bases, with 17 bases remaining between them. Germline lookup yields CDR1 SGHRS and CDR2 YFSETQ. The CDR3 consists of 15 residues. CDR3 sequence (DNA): TGCGCCAGCAGCCTAATGTCTCGGCGGAACGGGGAGCTGTTTTTT. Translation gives CASSLMSRRNGELFF.

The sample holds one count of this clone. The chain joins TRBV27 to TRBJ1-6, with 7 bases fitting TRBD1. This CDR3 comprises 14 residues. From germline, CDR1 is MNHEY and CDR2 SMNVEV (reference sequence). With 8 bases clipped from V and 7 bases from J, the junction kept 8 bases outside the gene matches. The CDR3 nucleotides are TGTGCCAGCTGCCCGACAGGGAGGAATTCACCCCTCCACTTT. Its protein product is CASCPTGRNSPLHF.

CDR3 sequence reads: CASSLASGSLGTQYF. The CDR3 nucleotides are TGTGCCAGCAGCTTAGCCAGCGGTTCCCTGGGGACCCAGTACTTC. V usage is TRBV7-2 and J usage is TRBJ2-5, with D perhaps matching TRBD2 (5 bases). V lost 0 bases and J lost 7, with 15 bases in between. The CDR3 sequence is 15 residues long. The germline V gene has CDR1 SGHTA and CDR2 FQGNSA.